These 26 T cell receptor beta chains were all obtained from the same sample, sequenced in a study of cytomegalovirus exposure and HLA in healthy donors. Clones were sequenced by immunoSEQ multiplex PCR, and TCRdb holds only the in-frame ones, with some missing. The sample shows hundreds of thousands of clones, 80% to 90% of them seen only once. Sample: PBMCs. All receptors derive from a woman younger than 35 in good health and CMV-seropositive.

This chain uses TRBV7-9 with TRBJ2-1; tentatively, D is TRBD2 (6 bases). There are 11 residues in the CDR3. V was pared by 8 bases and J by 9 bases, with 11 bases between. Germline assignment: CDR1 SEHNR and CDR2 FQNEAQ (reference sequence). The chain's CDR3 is CASASGGEQFF. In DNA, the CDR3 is TGTGCCAGCGCGTCCGGGGGTGAGCAGTTCTTC.

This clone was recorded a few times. CDR3 in amino acids: CASKGGGYTF. Here the CDR3 DNA reads TGTGCCAGCAAGGGAGGGGGCTACACCTTC. V is TRBV2 and J is TRBJ1-2; the D is unclear. The CDR3 has 10 residues. V dropped 7 bases and J dropped 8 bases, with 8 bases sitting between them. CDR1 SNHLY and CDR2 FYNNEI come from the germline V gene.

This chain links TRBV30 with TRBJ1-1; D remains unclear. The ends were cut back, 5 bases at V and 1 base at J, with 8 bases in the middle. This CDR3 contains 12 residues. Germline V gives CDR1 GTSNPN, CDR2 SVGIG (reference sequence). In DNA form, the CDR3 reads TGTGCCTGGGATAGTCAGAACACTGAAGCTTTCTTT. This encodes CAWDSQNTEAFF.

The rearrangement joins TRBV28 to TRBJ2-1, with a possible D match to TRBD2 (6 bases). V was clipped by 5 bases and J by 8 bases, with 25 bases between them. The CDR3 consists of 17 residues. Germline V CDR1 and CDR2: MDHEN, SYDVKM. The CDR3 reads CASSNFGGTTRGDEQFF. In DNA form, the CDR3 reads TGTGCCAGCAGTAATTTCGGCGGGACCACCCGTGGGGATGAGCAGTTCTTC. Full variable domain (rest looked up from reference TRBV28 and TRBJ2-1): DVKVTQSSRYLVKRTGEKVFLECVQDMDHENMFWYRQDPGLGLRLIYFSYDVKMKEKGDIPEGYSVSREKKERFSLILESASTNQTSMYLCASSNFGGTTRGDEQFFGPGTRLTVL.

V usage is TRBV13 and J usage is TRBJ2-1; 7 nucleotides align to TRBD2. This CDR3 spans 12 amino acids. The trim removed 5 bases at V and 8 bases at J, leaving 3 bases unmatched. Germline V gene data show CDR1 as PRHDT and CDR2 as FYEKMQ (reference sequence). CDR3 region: CASSRSGDEQFF. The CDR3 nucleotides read TGTGCCAGCAGCAGGAGCGGGGATGAGCAGTTCTTC.

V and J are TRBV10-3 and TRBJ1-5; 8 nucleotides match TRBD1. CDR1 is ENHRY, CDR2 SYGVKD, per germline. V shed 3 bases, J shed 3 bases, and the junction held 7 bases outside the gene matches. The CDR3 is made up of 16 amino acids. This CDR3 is CAISEVDRANNQPQHF. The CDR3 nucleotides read TGTGCCATCAGTGAAGTGGACAGGGCAAACAATCAGCCCCAGCATTTT.

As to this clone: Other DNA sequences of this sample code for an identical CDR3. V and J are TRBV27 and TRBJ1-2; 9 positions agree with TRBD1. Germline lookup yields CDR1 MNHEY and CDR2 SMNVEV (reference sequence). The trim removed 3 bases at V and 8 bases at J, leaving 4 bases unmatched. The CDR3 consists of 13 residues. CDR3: CASSFGQGYGYTF. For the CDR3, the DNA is TGTGCCAGCAGTTTCGGACAGGGGTACGGCTACACCTTC.

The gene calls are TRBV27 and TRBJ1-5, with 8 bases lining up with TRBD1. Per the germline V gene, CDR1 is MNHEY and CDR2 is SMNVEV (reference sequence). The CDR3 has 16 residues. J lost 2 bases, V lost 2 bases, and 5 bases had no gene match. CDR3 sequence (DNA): TGTGCCAGCAGTTTAGGACAGGGTATCGGCAATCAGCCCCAGCATTTT. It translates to CASSLGQGIGNQPQHF.

The CDR3 loop reads CATILATRTDTQYF. The CDR3, as DNA: TGTGCCACAATTCTAGCGACCCGCACAGATACGCAGTATTTT. The chain carries TRBV2 and TRBJ2-3; a weak D match, TRBD2 (6 bases). CDR3 size: 14 residues. CDR1 is SNHLY, CDR2 FYNNEI, per germline. V dropped 10 bases and J dropped 1 base, with 15 bases sitting between them.

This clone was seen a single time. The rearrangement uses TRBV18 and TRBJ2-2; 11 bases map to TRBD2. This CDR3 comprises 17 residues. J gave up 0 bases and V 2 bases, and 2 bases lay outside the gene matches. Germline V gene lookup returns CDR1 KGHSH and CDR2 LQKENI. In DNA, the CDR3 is TGTGCCAGCTCACCAATGGGACTAGCGGCGAACACCGGGGAGCTGTTTTTT. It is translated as CASSPMGLAANTGELFF.

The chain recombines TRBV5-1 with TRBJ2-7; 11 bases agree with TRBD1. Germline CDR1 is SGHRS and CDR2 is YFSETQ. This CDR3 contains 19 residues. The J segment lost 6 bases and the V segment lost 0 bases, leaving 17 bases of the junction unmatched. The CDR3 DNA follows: TGCGCCAGCAGCTTGGGGTTCTCCGGAGGGGGACAGGGGGTCGGCGAGCAGTACTTC. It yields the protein CASSLGFSGGGQGVGEQYF.

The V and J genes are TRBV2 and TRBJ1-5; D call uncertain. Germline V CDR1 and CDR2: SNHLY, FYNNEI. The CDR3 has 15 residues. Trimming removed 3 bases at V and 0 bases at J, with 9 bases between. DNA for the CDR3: TGTGCCAGCAGTGACGGGAGCTATAGCAATCAGCCCCAGCATTTT. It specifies CASSDGSYSNQPQHF. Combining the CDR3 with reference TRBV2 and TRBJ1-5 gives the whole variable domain EPEVTQTPSHQVTQMGQEVILRCVPISNHLYFYWYRQILGQKVEFLVSFYNNEISEKSEIFDDQFSVERPDGSNFTLKIRSTKLEDSAMYFCASSDGSYSNQPQHFGDGTRLSIL.

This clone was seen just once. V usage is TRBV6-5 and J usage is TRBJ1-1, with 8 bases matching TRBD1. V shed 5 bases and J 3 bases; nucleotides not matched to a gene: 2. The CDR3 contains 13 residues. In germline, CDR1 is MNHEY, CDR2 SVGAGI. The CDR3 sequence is CASSQTGDTEAFF. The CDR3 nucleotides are TGTGCCAGCAGTCAGACAGGGGACACTGAAGCTTTCTTT.

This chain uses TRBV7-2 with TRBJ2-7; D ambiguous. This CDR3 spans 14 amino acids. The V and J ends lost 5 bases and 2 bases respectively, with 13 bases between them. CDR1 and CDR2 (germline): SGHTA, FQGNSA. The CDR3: CASSLLWRTYEQYF. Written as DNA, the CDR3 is TGTGCCAGCAGCCTCCTCTGGAGAACCTACGAGCAGTACTTC.

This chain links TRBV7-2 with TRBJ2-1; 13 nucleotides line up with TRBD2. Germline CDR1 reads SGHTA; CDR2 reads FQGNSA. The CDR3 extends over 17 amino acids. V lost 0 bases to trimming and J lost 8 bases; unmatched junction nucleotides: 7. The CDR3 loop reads CASSLATTSGRVDEQFF. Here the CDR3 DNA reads TGTGCCAGCAGCTTAGCCACAACTAGCGGGAGGGTCGATGAGCAGTTCTTC.

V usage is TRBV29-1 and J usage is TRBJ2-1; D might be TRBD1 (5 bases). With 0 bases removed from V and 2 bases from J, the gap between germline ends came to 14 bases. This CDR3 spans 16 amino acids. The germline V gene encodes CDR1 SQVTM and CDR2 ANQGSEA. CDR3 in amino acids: CSVEELTVRTYNEQFF. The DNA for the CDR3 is TGCAGCGTTGAAGAATTGACAGTGAGAACCTACAATGAGCAGTTCTTC.

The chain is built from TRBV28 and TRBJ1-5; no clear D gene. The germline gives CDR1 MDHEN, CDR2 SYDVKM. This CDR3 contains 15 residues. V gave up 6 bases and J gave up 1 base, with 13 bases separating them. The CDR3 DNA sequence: TGTGCCAGCAGCCCCGTGGAGGCCAGCAATCAGCCCCAGCATTTT. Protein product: CASSPVEASNQPQHF.

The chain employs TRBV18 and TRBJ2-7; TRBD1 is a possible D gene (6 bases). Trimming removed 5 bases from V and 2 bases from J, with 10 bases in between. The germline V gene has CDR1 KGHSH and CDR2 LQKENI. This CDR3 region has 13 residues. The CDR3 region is CASSSRQAYEQYF. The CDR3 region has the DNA TGTGCCAGCTCATCTCGACAGGCCTACGAGCAGTACTTC. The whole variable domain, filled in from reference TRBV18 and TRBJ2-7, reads NAGVMQNPRHLVRRRGQEARLRCSPMKGHSHVYWYRQLPEEGLKFMVYLQKENIIDESGMPKERFSAEFPKEGPSILRIQQVVRGDSAAYFCASSSRQAYEQYFGPGTRLTVT.

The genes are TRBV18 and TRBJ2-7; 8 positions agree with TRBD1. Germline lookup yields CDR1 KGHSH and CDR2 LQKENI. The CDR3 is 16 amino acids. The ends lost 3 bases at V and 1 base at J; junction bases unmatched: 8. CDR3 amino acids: CASSPPDRGNSYEQYF. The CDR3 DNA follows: TGTGCCAGCTCACCGCCAGACAGGGGCAATTCCTACGAGCAGTACTTC. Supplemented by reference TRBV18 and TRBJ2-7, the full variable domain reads NAGVMQNPRHLVRRRGQEARLRCSPMKGHSHVYWYRQLPEEGLKFMVYLQKENIIDESGMPKERFSAEFPKEGPSILRIQQVVRGDSAAYFCASSPPDRGNSYEQYFGPGTRLTVT.

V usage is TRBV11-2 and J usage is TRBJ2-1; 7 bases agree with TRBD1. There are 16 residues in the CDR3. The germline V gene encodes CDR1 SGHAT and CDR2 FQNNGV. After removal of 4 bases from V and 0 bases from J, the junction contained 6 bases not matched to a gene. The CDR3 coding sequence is TGTGCCAGCAGCTCCCGGACAGGCAGCTCCTACAATGAGCAGTTCTTC. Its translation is CASSSRTGSSYNEQFF.

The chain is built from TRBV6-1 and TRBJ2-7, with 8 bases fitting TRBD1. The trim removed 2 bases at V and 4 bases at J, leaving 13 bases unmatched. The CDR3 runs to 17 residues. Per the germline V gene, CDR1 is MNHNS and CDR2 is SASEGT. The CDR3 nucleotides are TGTGCCAGCAGTGAATTGAGACAGGGGAAAGTCTTTTACGAGCAGTACTTC. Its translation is CASSELRQGKVFYEQYF.

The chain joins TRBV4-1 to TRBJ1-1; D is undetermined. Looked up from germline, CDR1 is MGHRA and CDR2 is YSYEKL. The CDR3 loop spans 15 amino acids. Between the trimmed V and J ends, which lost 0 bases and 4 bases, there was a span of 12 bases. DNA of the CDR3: TGCGCCAGCAGCCAAGATCGCCCCAGGATCACTGAAGCTTTCTTT. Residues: CASSQDRPRITEAFF.

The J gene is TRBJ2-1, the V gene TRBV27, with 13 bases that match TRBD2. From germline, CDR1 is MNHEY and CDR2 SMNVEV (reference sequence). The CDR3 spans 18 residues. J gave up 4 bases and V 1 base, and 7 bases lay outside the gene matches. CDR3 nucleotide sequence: TGTGCCAGCAGTTTATACCGGCCGGGACTAGCGGGATACAATGAGCAGTTCTTC. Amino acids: CASSLYRPGLAGYNEQFF.

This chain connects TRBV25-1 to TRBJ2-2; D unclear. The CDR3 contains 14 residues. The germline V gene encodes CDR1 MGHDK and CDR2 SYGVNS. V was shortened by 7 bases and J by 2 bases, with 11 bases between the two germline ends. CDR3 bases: TGTGCCAGCACTCCTGGAGAAAACACCGGGGAGCTGTTTTTT. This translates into CASTPGENTGELFF.

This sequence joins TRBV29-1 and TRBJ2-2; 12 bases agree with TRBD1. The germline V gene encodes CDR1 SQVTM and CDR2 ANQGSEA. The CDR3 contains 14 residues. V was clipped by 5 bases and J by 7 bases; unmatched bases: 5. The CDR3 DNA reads TGCAGCGTTCGGGGACAGGGGGCCGGCGGGGAGCTGTTTTTT. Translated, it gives CSVRGQGAGGELFF.

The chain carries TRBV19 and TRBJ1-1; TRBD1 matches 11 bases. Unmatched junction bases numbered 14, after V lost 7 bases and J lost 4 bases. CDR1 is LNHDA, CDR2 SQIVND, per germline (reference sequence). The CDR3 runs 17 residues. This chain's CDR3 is CASTSGTGGYRSTEAFF. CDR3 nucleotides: TGTGCCAGTACCTCCGGGACAGGGGGTTATCGTAGCACTGAAGCTTTCTTT.